This T cell receptor (beta chain) was sequenced in a study of T cells after yellow fever vaccination. The trim removed 5 bases at V and 3 bases at J, leaving 6 bases unmatched. The germline CDR1 and CDR2 sequences are DFQATT and SNEGSKA (reference sequence). The CDR3 has 14 amino acids. One entry per CDR3 protein, called by TCRdb with MiXCR from the 5' RACE reads. The repertoire holds roughly 250,000 distinct CDR3 sequences, with 10% to 15% as singletons. The receptor was derived from a man aged 25-45 years who received the YFV17D yellow fever vaccine. Material: CD4+ T cells sorted from PBMCs, obtained 45 days after the yellow fever booster vaccination. The chain carries TRBV20-1 and TRBJ2-3, with TRBD2 matching 9 bases. The CDR3 is CSARSGSRTDTQYF. As DNA, the CDR3 is TGCAGTGCTCGTAGCGGGAGCAGGACAGATACGCAGTATTTT.